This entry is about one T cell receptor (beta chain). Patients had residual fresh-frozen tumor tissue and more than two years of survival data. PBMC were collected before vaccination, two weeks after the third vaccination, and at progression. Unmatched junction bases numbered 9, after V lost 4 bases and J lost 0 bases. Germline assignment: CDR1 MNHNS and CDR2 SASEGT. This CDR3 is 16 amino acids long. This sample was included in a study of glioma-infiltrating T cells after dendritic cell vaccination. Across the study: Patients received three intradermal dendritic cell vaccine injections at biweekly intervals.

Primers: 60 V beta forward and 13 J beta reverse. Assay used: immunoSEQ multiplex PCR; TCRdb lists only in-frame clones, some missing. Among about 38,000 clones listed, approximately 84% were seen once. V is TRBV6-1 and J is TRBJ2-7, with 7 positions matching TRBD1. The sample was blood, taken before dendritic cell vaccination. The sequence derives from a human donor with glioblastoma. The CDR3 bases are TGTGCCAGCAGTGGACCCAGGGGGTTTAGCTCCTACGAGCAGTACTTC. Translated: CASSGPRGFSSYEQYF.